A single sample is the source of the 24 T cell receptor beta chains below, sequenced in a study of CXCR3-negative and CXCR3-positive naive CD8 T cells (dated by TCRdb to about 2019). The investigation overall reported the following: TRB CDR3s from CXCR3-positive naive cells showed higher hydrophobicity (lower Kidera factor 4), lower energy, and higher strength and volume indices than CXCR3-negative naive cells.

These TCRs' antigens remain unknown. Instrument on record: NextSeq 550. The Human TCR Profiling Kit (MiLaboratory) was used to make UMI-labeled 5' RACE TRB cDNA libraries. Following reprocessing of the reads by TCRdb, the data hold one row per CDR3 protein sequence and no DNA is available. The table of this sample itemizes under 70,000 distinct CDR3 sequences. The top ten clonotypes cover around 5% of the sample. Source material: naive CXCR3+ CD8+ T cells from blood. The label giving this sample's cell subset or site can be read as: CD45RO-CCR7+CD27+CD95- naive CD8+ T cells expressing CXCR3 (TNR3+). These receptors originate from a human donor in good health. Some clones in this sample may be carry-over from other donors' samples.

The chain combines TRBV29-1 with TRBJ2-7; TCRdb designates TRBD2, a call that cannot be tested without DNA. The CDR3 has 13 amino acids. Germline lookup yields CDR1 SQVTM and CDR2 ANQGSEA. CDR3 sequence reads: CSVTPGPDYEQYF.

V usage is TRBV4-2 and J usage is TRBJ1-1. The CDR3 is made up of 13 amino acids. From germline, CDR1 is LGHNA and CDR2 YNFKEQ. The CDR3 spells CASSQVMNTEAFF.

The chain carries TRBV7-9 and TRBJ2-2; TCRdb gives TRBD1 as the D gene, but with no DNA this cannot be confirmed. The CDR3 sequence is 17 residues long. Germline V CDR1 and CDR2: SEHNR, FQNEAQ (reference sequence). This chain's CDR3 is CASSSNVGQRLTGELFF. Drawing the rest from reference TRBV7-9 and TRBJ2-2, the complete variable domain is DTGVSQNPRHKITKRGQNVTFRCDPISEHNRLYWYRQTLGQGPEFLTYFQNEAQLEKSRLLSDRFSAERPKGSFSTLEIQRTEQGDSAMYLCASSSNVGQRLTGELFFGEGSRLTVL.

The chain employs TRBV10-2 and TRBJ2-7; without DNA, the TCRdb call of TRBD1 cannot be checked. This CDR3 has 16 residues. CDR1 WSHSY and CDR2 SAAADI come from the germline V gene. CDR3 region: CASSDGFRDRTYEQYF.

This chain uses TRBV29-1 with TRBJ2-7; there is no DNA to check the TCRdb D call of TRBD1. Looked up from germline, CDR1 is SQVTM and CDR2 is ANQGSEA. This CDR3 comprises 12 residues. The CDR3 is CSAEPGPGEQYF.

The rearrangement joins TRBV5-5 to TRBJ2-7. Looked up from germline, CDR1 is SGHKS and CDR2 is YYEKEE (reference sequence). The CDR3 is 14 amino acids. The CDR3 sequence: CASSLYPETYKQYF.

This chain connects TRBV18 to TRBJ1-1; the TCRdb D gene call, TRBD1, has no DNA to confirm it. CDR3 size: 15 residues. Germline values: CDR1 KGHSH, CDR2 LQKENI. The chain's CDR3 is CASSPPDRLNTEAFF.

The V gene is TRBV4-1, the J gene TRBJ2-7; TCRdb's D call of TRBD1 is untestable without DNA. CDR1 is MGHRA and CDR2 is YSYEKL in the germline V gene. The CDR3 sequence is 14 residues long. CDR3 sequence reads: CASSPLGGSHEQYF.

The chain employs TRBV7-9 and TRBJ2-7; TCRdb reports TRBD1, a call that lacks DNA to check it against. Per the germline V gene, CDR1 is SEHNR and CDR2 is FQNEAQ (reference sequence). There are 17 residues in the CDR3. CDR3 loop: CASSPYRLGKGSYEQYF.

The rearrangement uses TRBV7-2 and TRBJ2-5; TCRdb's assignment of TRBD2 cannot be checked, as there is no DNA. The germline V gene has CDR1 SGHTA and CDR2 FQGNSA. This CDR3 is 15 amino acids long. CDR3 amino acids: CASSFTSGHQETQYF.

The chain combines TRBV20-1 with TRBJ2-5; there is no DNA to check the TCRdb D call of TRBD1. Looked up from germline, CDR1 is DFQATT and CDR2 is SNEGSKA (reference sequence). This CDR3 is built from 15 residues. CDR3 sequence: CSAVSRDEPEETQYF.

V usage is TRBV5-1 and J usage is TRBJ2-1; TCRdb's D call, TRBD2, is unchecked because there is no DNA. CDR1 and CDR2 (germline): SGHRS, YFSETQ. The CDR3 contains 16 residues. CDR3 region: CASSLEASGGVNEQFF. Complete variable domain (other parts from reference TRBV5-1 and TRBJ2-1): KAGVTQTPRYLIKTRGQQVTLSCSPISGHRSVSWYQQTPGQGLQFLFEYFSETQRNKGNFPGRFSGRQFSNSRSEMNVSTLELGDSALYLCASSLEASGGVNEQFFGPGTRLTVL.

The chain couples TRBV12-3 or TRBV12-4 to TRBJ1-2; TCRdb proposes TRBD1, but this gene call is untestable without DNA. This CDR3 is built from 13 residues. The CDR3 is CASSFGSGIGYTF.

This chain connects TRBV7-8 to TRBJ2-1. The CDR3 covers 14 residues. Looked up from germline, CDR1 is SGHVS and CDR2 is FQNEAQ. The CDR3 loop reads CASTLGFSYNEQFF.

J is TRBJ1-2 and V is TRBV25-1. CDR1 is MGHDK, CDR2 SYGVNS, per germline. The CDR3 length is 11 residues. Here the CDR3 reads CASSGNYGYTF.

The J gene is TRBJ1-1, the V gene TRBV5-1. This CDR3 is 15 amino acids long. The germline gives CDR1 SGHRS, CDR2 YFSETQ. CDR3 region: CASSLSRGSNTEAFF. The entire variable domain, with the rest obtained from reference TRBV5-1 and TRBJ1-1, is as follows: KAGVTQTPRYLIKTRGQQVTLSCSPISGHRSVSWYQQTPGQGLQFLFEYFSETQRNKGNFPGRFSGRQFSNSRSEMNVSTLELGDSALYLCASSLSRGSNTEAFFGQGTRLTVV.

The chain joins TRBV5-5 to TRBJ2-1. The CDR3 totals 13 residues. Germline values: CDR1 SGHKS, CDR2 YYEKEE (reference sequence). CDR3 residues: CASSFIPMDEQFF.

This chain connects TRBV5-1 to TRBJ1-1. The CDR3 length is 15 residues. CDR1 and CDR2 (germline): SGHRS, YFSETQ. The CDR3 region is CASSRRTELNTEAFF.

The V gene is TRBV2, the J gene TRBJ2-3; the D gene TCRdb calls, TRBD1, cannot be checked with no DNA. CDR3 size: 17 residues. Germline CDR1 SNHLY, CDR2 FYNNEI. The CDR3 loop reads CASSAFAGQGSVDTQYF. Using reference TRBV2 and TRBJ2-3 for the parts outside the CDR3, the full variable domain is EPEVTQTPSHQVTQMGQEVILRCVPISNHLYFYWYRQILGQKVEFLVSFYNNEISEKSEIFDDQFSVERPDGSNFTLKIRSTKLEDSAMYFCASSAFAGQGSVDTQYFGPGTRLTVL.

This rearrangement joins TRBV9 to TRBJ2-1; TCRdb indicates TRBD1, and absent DNA this call remains unverified. This CDR3 is 14 amino acids long. Germline CDR1 and CDR2: SGDLS and YYNGEE. CDR3 amino acids: CASSLRGGENEQFF.

The rearrangement joins TRBV21-1 to TRBJ1-1; lacking DNA, the TRBD1 call made by TCRdb goes unchecked. TRBV21-1 is described as a pseudogene. The CDR3 extends over 14 amino acids. CDR3 protein: CASSTGRVLAEAFF.

The chain recombines TRBV7-6 with TRBJ2-1. There are 16 residues in the CDR3. The germline V gene encodes CDR1 SGHVS and CDR2 FNYEAQ. CDR3 sequence reads: CASSLVAGSSYNEQFF.

The chain combines TRBV7-9 with TRBJ2-2; TCRdb's D call, TRBD2, is unchecked because there is no DNA. The CDR3 has 16 residues. CDR1 is SEHNR, CDR2 FQNEAQ, per germline (reference sequence). CDR3 protein: CASSFRLAGWTGKLFF. Using reference TRBV7-9 and TRBJ2-2 for the parts outside the CDR3, the full variable domain is DTGVSQNPRHKITKRGQNVTFRCDPISEHNRLYWYRQTLGQGPEFLTYFQNEAQLEKSRLLSDRFSAERPKGSFSTLEIQRTEQGDSAMYLCASSFRLAGWTGKLFFGEGSRLTVL.

CDR3 in amino acids: CASTLGYATNEKLFF. V is TRBV7-9 and J is TRBJ1-4; TCRdb names TRBD1, which stays unverified in the absence of DNA. Germline loops: CDR1 SEHNR, CDR2 FQNEAQ (reference sequence). The CDR3 is 15 amino acids.